This entry features one TCR beta chain sequence. This entry belongs to a study of blood T cell repertoires in COVID-19. Study as a whole: Material from acute and convalescent COVID-19 was sourced from the United States, Italy and Spain.

The repertoire was sequenced with immunoSEQ multiplex PCR; TCRdb's copy has only in-frame clones and lacks some. The table has under 150,000 clones, around 77% seen once; the top ten hold over 6.5%. Germline assignment: CDR1 SGHRS and CDR2 YFSETQ. The CDR3 consists of 15 residues. Trimming pared 0 bases from V and 6 bases from J, leaving 12 bases between. Sequencing was performed on peripheral blood. This rearrangement joins TRBV5-1 to TRBJ2-2; weak D call: TRBD2 (5 bases). This TCR derives from a man between 45 and 60 years old with active or convalescent COVID-19. The CDR3 nucleotides are TGCGCCAGCAGCTTGGGCTTGTCGGGGTCCGGGGAGCTGTTTTTT. Amino acids: CASSLGLSGSGELFF.